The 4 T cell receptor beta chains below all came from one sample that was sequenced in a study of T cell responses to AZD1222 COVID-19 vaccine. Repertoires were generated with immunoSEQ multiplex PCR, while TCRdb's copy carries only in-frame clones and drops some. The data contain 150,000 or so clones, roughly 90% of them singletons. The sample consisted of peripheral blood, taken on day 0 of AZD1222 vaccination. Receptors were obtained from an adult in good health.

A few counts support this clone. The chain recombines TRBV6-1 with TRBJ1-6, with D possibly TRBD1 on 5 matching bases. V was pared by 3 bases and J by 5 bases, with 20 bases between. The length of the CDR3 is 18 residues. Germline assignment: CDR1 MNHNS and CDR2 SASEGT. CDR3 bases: TGTGCCAGCAGTGATCGCCCATTGAGACAGTCGAATAATTCACCCCTCCACTTT. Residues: CASSDRPLRQSNNSPLHF.

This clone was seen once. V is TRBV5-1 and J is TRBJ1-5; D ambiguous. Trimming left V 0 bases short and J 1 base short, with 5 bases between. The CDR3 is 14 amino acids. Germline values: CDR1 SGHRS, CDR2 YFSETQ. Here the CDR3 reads CASSLEHSNQPQHF. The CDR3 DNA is TGCGCCAGCAGCTTGGAGCACAGCAATCAGCCCCAGCATTTT.

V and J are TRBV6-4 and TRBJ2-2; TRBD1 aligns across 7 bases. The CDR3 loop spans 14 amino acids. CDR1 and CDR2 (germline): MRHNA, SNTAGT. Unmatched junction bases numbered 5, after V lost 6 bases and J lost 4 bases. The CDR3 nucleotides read TGTGCCAGCAGACCCGGGACAGTCACCGGGGAGCTGTTTTTT. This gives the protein CASRPGTVTGELFF.

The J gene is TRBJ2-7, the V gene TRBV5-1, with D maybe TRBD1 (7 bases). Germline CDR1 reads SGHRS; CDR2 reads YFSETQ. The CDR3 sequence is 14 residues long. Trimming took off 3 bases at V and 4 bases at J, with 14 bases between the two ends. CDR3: CASSSGGGRYEQYF. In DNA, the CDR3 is TGCGCCAGCAGCTCAGGAGGGGGCAGATACGAGCAGTACTTC.